This TCR beta chain comes out of a study of metastatic and nonmetastatic thyroid tumors. Across the whole study: Malignant thyroid and benign thyroid patients provided blood and tumor or nodule tissue whose repertoires were compared. Whole-study findings and limits: Reported TCR beta diversity, measured in blood and tumor, was significantly higher for malignant thyroid tumors than for benign nodules.

Nobody among the patients had been given any treatment before thyroid surgery. Remarks on this clone: Its specificity is unknown. One end of the junction fails to match germline, which may point to a read error.

Per the original data handling: Variation in CDR3 across clinicopathological groups served as the basis for constructing a distant-metastasis classifier in papillary thyroid cancer. TCRdb re-analyzed the PCR reads using MiXCR. TCRdb, not the authors, supplied the V and J calls. Of about 16,000 clones in the sample, around 32% were seen once. Germline V gene data show CDR1 as MGHRA and CDR2 as YSYEKL. The CDR3 has 11 residues. V and J are TRBV4-1 and TRBJ2-1; the match to TRBD2 covers 8 bases. Sequencing input: tumor tissue. This sequence originates from a male donor with papillary thyroid cancer or a benign thyroid nodule (not recorded which). Some clones in this sample may be carry-over from other donors' samples. The CDR3 sequence is CASSQGTSLLF. Written as DNA, the CDR3 is TGCGCCAGCAGCCAAGGGACTAGCCTACTCTTC.